This paragraph covers one T cell receptor (beta chain) sequence. The antigen remains unidentified. Cells designated naive CD8 were CD45RO-negative and were positively selected for CCR7, with terminally differentiated effector memory CD45RA+ cells excluded. These data originate in a study of shared clonotypes between healthy human individuals. About the study: Each donor had three CD4 naive, three CD4 memory, two CD8 naive and one CD8 memory plate. Study observations and caveats: How much donors shared clonotypes was expected to be affected by sequencing depth. Some naive CD4 clonotypes, around 4.7%, turned up in common across four donors. In having few donors, the study represented limited genetic and exposure-history diversity.

V lost 0 bases and J 8 bases, leaving 8 bases between the germline ends. This CDR3 is 13 amino acids long. The germline CDR1 and CDR2 sequences are MGHRA and YSYEKL. Sequencing used immunoSEQ multiplex PCR; TCRdb keeps in-frame clones, though not all of them. The repertoire has about 2,100,000 clones, more than 85% of them found once; the top ten carry 1.5% to 2%. The sample consisted of naive CD8+ T cells from PBMCs. This TCR was sampled from a man younger than 35 in good health. Some clones in this sample may be carry-over from other donors' samples. The chain carries TRBV4-1 and TRBJ2-1; D gene uncertain. CDR3 bases: TGCGCCAGCAGCCAAGACAGGAACTATGAGCAGTTCTTC. Translating it yields CASSQDRNYEQFF.